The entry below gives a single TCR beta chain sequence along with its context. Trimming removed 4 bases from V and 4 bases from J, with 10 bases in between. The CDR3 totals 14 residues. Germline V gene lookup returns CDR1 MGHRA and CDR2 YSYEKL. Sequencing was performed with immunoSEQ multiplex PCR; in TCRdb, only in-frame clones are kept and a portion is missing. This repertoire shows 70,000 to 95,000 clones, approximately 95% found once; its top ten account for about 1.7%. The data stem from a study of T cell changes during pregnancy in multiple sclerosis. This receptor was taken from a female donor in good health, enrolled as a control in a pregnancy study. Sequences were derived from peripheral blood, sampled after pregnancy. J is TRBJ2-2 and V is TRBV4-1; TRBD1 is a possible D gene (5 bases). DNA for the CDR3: TGCGCCAGCAGCCCGCGTAGGGGCACCGGGGAGCTGTTTTTT. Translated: CASSPRRGTGELFF.